These 25 T cell receptor beta chains share one sample of origin, sequenced in a study of blood T cell repertoires in COVID-19. TCRdb's table, derived via immunoSEQ multiplex PCR, lists solely in-frame clones and lacks some. The table includes tens of thousands of clones, about 87% detected once. Specimen: peripheral blood. Receptors were obtained from a human donor in a cohort sampled during active COVID-19.

The rearrangement links TRBV10-3 to TRBJ1-5; D is possibly TRBD1 (5 bases). Looked up from germline, CDR1 is ENHRY and CDR2 is SYGVKD. The germline V and J ends were trimmed by 0 bases and 0 bases, with 12 bases remaining between them. The length of the CDR3 is 17 residues. The CDR3 region has the DNA TGTGCCATCAGTGAGTCGGGGGGGGATCCTAGCAATCAGCCCCAGCATTTT. Its translation: CAISESGGDPSNQPQHF.

This chain connects TRBV5-1 to TRBJ2-1; TRBD2 is a possible D gene (6 bases). The germline gives CDR1 SGHRS, CDR2 YFSETQ. V was pared by 0 bases and J by 5 bases, with 15 bases between. The CDR3 runs to 16 residues. The CDR3 DNA reads as TGCGCCAGCAGCTTGGTCAGCGGGCCATCACACAATGAGCAGTTCTTC. Amino acid sequence: CASSLVSGPSHNEQFF.

V and J are TRBV5-1 and TRBJ2-3; weak D call: TRBD2 (6 bases). Germline assignment: CDR1 SGHRS and CDR2 YFSETQ. The V end was cut by 4 bases, the J end by 0 bases, with 12 bases between. The CDR3 runs to 15 residues. CDR3 protein: CASSPNGGSTDTQYF. The CDR3 DNA reads TGCGCCAGCAGCCCTAACGGGGGTAGCACAGATACGCAGTATTTT.

The chain has TRBV25-1 and TRBJ2-3, with D unclear. This CDR3 region has 16 residues. V was trimmed by 3 bases and J by 2 bases, leaving 15 bases between them. CDR1 is MGHDK, CDR2 SYGVNS, per germline. In DNA form, the CDR3 reads TGTGCCAGCAGTGATGGTCAAGGAGCGATCACAGATACGCAGTATTTT. It is translated as CASSDGQGAITDTQYF.

The chain recombines TRBV19 with TRBJ1-5, with D maybe TRBD1 (5 bases). The V gene lost 7 bases and the J gene lost 13 bases, with 17 bases spanning the gap. Germline V CDR1 and CDR2: LNHDA, SQIVND (reference sequence). CDR3 length: 12 amino acids. The CDR3 sequence is CASMREGPGQHF. CDR3 nucleotides: TGTGCCAGTATGAGGGAGGGGCCGGGGCAGCATTTT.

V gene TRBV18 combines with J gene TRBJ2-2, with TRBD2 identical over 11 bases. CDR1 and CDR2 from the germline V gene are KGHSH and LQKENI. The length of the CDR3 is 16 residues. The ends lost 3 bases at V and 9 bases at J; junction bases unmatched: 9. For the CDR3, the DNA is TGTGCCAGCTCACCGCTGACTAGCGGGGCCCAAAGGGAGCTGTTTTTT. Protein product: CASSPLTSGAQRELFF.

This clone was picked up a small number of times. This chain connects TRBV3-1 (or the pseudogene TRBV3-2) to TRBJ1-6; possible D gene TRBD1, 5 bases. This CDR3 comprises 14 residues. Germline loops: CDR1 LGHDT, CDR2 YNNKEL (reference sequence). The germline V and J ends were trimmed by 4 bases and 8 bases, with 12 bases remaining between them. The CDR3 protein is CASSPVTDYSPLHF. CDR3 coding DNA: TGTGCCAGCAGCCCAGTGACAGACTATTCACCCCTCCACTTT.

Remarks on this clone: Mismatch with germline at one junction end may stem from a read error. The gene calls are TRBV27 and TRBJ2-7, with a weak D call TRBD1 (5 bases). This CDR3 region has 11 residues. Germline-derived CDR1 and CDR2 are MNHEY and SMNVEV (reference sequence). CDR3 sequence: CASRNLGPPTF. The DNA for the CDR3 is TGTGCCAGCAGGAATCTGGGGCCGCCGACGTTC.

This clone was seen once. J is TRBJ1-5 and V is TRBV2, with D possibly being TRBD1 (5 bases). The V gene's germline CDR1 is SNHLY and CDR2 FYNNEI. CDR3 length equals 13 residues. V lost 8 bases, J lost 3 bases, and 11 bases lay in between. The CDR3 bases are TGTGCCAGCGGACGGGACTTCAATCAGCCCCAGCATTTT. Its translation: CASGRDFNQPQHF.

Worth noting for this clone: The junction shows a germline mismatch at one end, possibly a read error. The J gene is TRBJ2-4, the V gene TRBV19; perhaps TRBD2 as D (5 bases). CDR3 length: 14 amino acids. Germline V gene sequence: CDR1 LNHDA, CDR2 SQIVND (reference sequence). The CDR3 bases are TGTGCCAGTAGTATTGCTCAGAACGGGAACCCCAGGATCTTC. It specifies CASSIAQNGNPRIF.

The chain joins TRBV28 to TRBJ2-7; 7 bases match TRBD2. Germline-derived CDR1 and CDR2 are MDHEN and SYDVKM. The V gene end was trimmed by 2 bases and the J gene end by 10 bases; junction bases not matched to a gene: 8. The CDR3 spans 13 residues. For the CDR3, the DNA is TGTGCCAGCAGTTTAGGTAGCGGGCGGGTCCAGTACTTC. Translated, it gives CASSLGSGRVQYF. The complete variable domain, with remaining parts taken from reference TRBV28 and TRBJ2-7, reads DVKVTQSSRYLVKRTGEKVFLECVQDMDHENMFWYRQDPGLGLRLIYFSYDVKMKEKGDIPEGYSVSREKKERFSLILESASTNQTSMYLCASSLGSGRVQYFGPGTRLTVT.

The rearrangement joins TRBV7-2 to TRBJ1-4; maybe TRBD1 (5 bases). Germline V gene lookup returns CDR1 SGHTA and CDR2 FQGNSA. V was cut by 3 bases and J by 7 bases, with 12 bases left in between. The CDR3 has 14 amino acids. The DNA of the CDR3 is TGTGCCAGCAGCTTCCAGGGTCTGTTTGAAAAACTGTTTTTT. The encoded protein is CASSFQGLFEKLFF.

V usage is TRBV5-4 and J usage is TRBJ2-1, with D possibly matching TRBD2 (5 bases). Per germline, CDR1 SGHNT and CDR2 YYREEE (reference sequence). Trimming stripped 2 bases from V and 2 bases from J, with 11 bases between. This CDR3 is 15 amino acids long. CDR3 amino acids: CASSLGSGPYNEQFF. The CDR3 DNA reads TGTGCCAGCAGCTTAGGGAGCGGCCCCTACAATGAGCAGTTCTTC.

This CDR3 is CASSSIERAGNTIYF. In DNA form, the CDR3 reads TGTGCCAGCAGCTCTATTGAGAGGGCTGGAAACACCATATATTTT. The chain recombines TRBV5-6 with TRBJ1-3; D gene ambiguous. The ends were cut back, 3 bases at V and 2 bases at J, with 12 bases in the middle. The CDR3 totals 15 residues. Per germline, CDR1 SGHDT and CDR2 YYEEEE.

As regards this clone: This CDR3 is also generated by other DNA sequences in the sample. This chain connects TRBV9 to TRBJ2-3, with 12 positions matching TRBD2. The CDR3 consists of 15 residues. Trimming at V came to 4 bases and at J to 4 bases, leaving 4 bases not matched to a gene. CDR1 SGDLS and CDR2 YYNGEE come from the germline V gene. The CDR3 coding sequence is TGTGCCAGCAGCCCCCGACTAGCGGGAGCAGATACGCAGTATTTT. Protein: CASSPRLAGADTQYF.

The rearrangement uses TRBV28 and TRBJ1-4; D remains unclear. The V end lost 3 bases, the J end lost 5 bases, and 16 bases lay between the germline ends. Germline-derived CDR1 and CDR2 are MDHEN and SYDVKM. This CDR3 contains 16 residues. The CDR3: CASSFRVAGINEKLFF. The CDR3 DNA reads TGTGCCAGCAGTTTTAGGGTGGCGGGAATAAATGAAAAACTGTTTTTT.

The sample holds a few counts of this clone. The genes are TRBV18 and TRBJ2-7; no clear D gene. The germline V and J ends were trimmed by 3 bases and 2 bases, with 14 bases remaining between them. The CDR3 has 15 amino acids. The germline gives CDR1 KGHSH, CDR2 LQKENI. The CDR3 nucleotides are TGTGCCAGCTCACCCCCTGGGCGTAGTACCTACGAGCAGTACTTC. Translating it yields CASSPPGRSTYEQYF.

Regarding this clone: One end of the junction varies from germline; a read error may be responsible. At the DNA level, this CDR3 is encoded by other sequences in the same sample as well. V and J are TRBV28 and TRBJ2-7; TRBD2 might be the D (6 bases). The CDR3 has 13 amino acids. Germline loops: CDR1 MDHEN, CDR2 SYDVKM. The DNA for the CDR3 is TGCGCCAGCACGGCGGGGAAAGCCTACGAGCAGTACTTC. It codes for CASTAGKAYEQYF.

This chain connects TRBV5-1 to TRBJ2-2; 11 bases agree with TRBD2. CDR1 SGHRS and CDR2 YFSETQ come from the germline V gene. Unmatched junction bases numbered 7, after V lost 4 bases and J lost 5 bases. The CDR3 sequence is 16 residues long. The CDR3 is CASSPNSGRGTGELFF. The DNA of the CDR3 is TGCGCCAGCAGCCCAAATAGCGGGAGGGGAACCGGGGAGCTGTTTTTT.

This chain uses TRBV27 with TRBJ1-2; 7 bases line up with TRBD1. The CDR3 loop spans 15 amino acids. The germline V gene has CDR1 MNHEY and CDR2 SMNVEV (reference sequence). Germline trimming cut 3 bases from V and 4 bases from J; bases unmatched to any gene: 8. The CDR3 reads CASSFTRQGPYGYTF. The CDR3 DNA reads as TGTGCCAGCAGTTTTACCAGACAGGGCCCCTATGGCTACACCTTC.

The chain links TRBV6-4 to TRBJ2-6; D uncertain. The V end lost 0 bases, the J end lost 0 bases, and 3 bases lay between the germline ends. Germline values: CDR1 MRHNA, CDR2 SNTAGT. This CDR3 region has 15 residues. DNA for the CDR3: TGTGCCAGCAGTGACTCCAGCTCTGGGGCCAACGTCCTGACTTTC. Protein product: CASSDSSSGANVLTF.

The V call is TRBV28, the J call TRBJ1-1; TRBD1 aligns across 8 bases. The CDR3 covers 16 residues. Germline values: CDR1 MDHEN, CDR2 SYDVKM. The junction had 9 bases not matched to a gene; V was cut back by 3 bases and J by 3 bases. The CDR3 protein is CASSFYGQGDHTEAFF. Here the CDR3 DNA reads TGTGCCAGCAGTTTTTACGGACAGGGAGATCACACTGAAGCTTTCTTT.

The chain links TRBV30 to TRBJ1-3; D possibly corresponds to TRBD1 (5 bases). This CDR3 comprises 13 residues. Germline V gene data show CDR1 as GTSNPN and CDR2 as SVGIG (reference sequence). V was pared by 4 bases and J by 4 bases, with 11 bases between. CDR3 DNA: TGTGCCTGGAAACAAGGGGCAGGAAACACCATATATTTT. Its translation: CAWKQGAGNTIYF.

The rearrangement links TRBV18 to TRBJ1-2, with TRBD1 matching over 8 bases. The junction had 9 bases not matched to a gene; V was cut back by 5 bases and J by 7 bases. The germline V gene encodes CDR1 KGHSH and CDR2 LQKENI. CDR3 length: 14 residues. CDR3 in amino acids: CASSIDRGRGGYTF. For the CDR3, the DNA is TGTGCCAGCTCAATAGACAGGGGCCGAGGTGGCTACACCTTC.

The V call is TRBV5-1, the J call TRBJ2-3; D gene uncertain. The V end was cut by 5 bases, the J end by 5 bases, with 6 bases between. CDR3 length equals 11 residues. The V gene's germline CDR1 is SGHRS and CDR2 YFSETQ. CDR3 bases: TGCGCCAGCAGAGGAGTAGATACGCAGTATTTT. It codes for CASRGVDTQYF.